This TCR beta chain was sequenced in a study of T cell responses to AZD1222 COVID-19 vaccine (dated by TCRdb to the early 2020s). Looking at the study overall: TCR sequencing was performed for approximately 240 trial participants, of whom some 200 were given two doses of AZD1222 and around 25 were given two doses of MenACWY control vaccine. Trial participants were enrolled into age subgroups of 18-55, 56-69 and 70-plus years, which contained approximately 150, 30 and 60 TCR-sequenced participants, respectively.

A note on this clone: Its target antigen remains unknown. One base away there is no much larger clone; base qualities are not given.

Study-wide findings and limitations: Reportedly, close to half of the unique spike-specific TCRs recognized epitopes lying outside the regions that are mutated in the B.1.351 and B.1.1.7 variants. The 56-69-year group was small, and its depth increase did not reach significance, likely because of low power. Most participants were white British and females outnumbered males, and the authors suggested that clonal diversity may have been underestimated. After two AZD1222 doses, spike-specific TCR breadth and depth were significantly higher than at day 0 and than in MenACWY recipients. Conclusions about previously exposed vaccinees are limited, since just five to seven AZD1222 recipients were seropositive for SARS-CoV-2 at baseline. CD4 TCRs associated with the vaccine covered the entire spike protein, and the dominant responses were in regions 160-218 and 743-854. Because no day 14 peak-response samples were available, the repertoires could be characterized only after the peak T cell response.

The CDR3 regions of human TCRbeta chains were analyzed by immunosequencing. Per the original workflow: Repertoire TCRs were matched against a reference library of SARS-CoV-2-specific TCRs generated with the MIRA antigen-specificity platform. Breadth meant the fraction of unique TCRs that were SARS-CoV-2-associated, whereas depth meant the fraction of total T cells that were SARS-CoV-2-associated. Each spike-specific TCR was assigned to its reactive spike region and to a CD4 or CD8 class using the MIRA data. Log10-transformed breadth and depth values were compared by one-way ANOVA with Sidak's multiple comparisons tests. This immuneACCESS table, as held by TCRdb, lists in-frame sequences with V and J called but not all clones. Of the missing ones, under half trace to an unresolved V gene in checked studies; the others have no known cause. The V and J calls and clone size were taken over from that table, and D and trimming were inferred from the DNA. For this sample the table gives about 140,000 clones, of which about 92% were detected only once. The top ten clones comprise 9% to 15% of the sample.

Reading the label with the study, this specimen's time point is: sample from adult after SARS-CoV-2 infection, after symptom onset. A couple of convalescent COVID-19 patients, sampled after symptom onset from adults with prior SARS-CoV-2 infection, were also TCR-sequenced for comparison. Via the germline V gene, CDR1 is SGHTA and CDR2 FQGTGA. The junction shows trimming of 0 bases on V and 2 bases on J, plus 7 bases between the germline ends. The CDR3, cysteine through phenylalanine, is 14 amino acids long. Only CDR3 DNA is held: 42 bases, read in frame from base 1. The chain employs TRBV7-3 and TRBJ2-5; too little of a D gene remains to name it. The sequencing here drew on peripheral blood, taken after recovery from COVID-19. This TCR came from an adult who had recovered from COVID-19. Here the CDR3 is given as CASSLTAQQETQYF. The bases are TGTGCCAGCAGCTTAACAGCGCAGCAAGAGACCCAGTACTTC.